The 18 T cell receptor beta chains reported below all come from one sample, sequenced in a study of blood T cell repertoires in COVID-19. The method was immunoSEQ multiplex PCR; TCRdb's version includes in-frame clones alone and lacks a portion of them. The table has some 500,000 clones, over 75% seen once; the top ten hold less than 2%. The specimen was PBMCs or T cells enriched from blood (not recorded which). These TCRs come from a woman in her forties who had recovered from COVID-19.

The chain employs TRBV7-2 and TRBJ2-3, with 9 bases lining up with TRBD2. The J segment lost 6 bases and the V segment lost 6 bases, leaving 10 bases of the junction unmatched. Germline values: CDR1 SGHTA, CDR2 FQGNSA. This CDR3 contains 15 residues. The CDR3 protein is CASRIALAGSDTQYF. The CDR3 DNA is TGTGCCAGCAGAATAGCCCTAGCGGGATCGGATACGCAGTATTTT.

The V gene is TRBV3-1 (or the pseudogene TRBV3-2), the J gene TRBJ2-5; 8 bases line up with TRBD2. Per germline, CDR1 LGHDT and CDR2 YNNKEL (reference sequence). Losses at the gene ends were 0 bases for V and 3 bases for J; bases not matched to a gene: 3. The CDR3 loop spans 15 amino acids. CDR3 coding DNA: TGTGCCAGCAGCCAAGAGGTGACTAGCGAAGAGACCCAGTACTTC. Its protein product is CASSQEVTSEETQYF.

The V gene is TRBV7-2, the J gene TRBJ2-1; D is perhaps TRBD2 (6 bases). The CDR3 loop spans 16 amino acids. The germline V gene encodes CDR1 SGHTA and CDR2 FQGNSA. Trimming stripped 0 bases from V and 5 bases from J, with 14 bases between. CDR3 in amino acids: CASSLALGLPNNEQFF. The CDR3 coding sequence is TGTGCCAGCAGCTTAGCGCTTGGACTACCTAACAATGAGCAGTTCTTC.

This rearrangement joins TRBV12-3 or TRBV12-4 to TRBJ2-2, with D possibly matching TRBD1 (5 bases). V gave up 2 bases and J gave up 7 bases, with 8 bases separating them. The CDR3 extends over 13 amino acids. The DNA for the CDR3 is TGTGCCAGCAGTTTAAAGCAGGGCGGGGAGCTGTTTTTT. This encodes CASSLKQGGELFF.

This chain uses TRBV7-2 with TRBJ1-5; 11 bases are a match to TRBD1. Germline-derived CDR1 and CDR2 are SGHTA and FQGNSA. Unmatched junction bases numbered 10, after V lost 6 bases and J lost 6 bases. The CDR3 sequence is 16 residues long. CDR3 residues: CASRDGGTGGGQPQHF. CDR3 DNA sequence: TGTGCCAGCAGGGATGGAGGGACAGGGGGTGGTCAGCCCCAGCATTTT. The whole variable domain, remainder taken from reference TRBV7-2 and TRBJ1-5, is GAGVSQSPSNKVTEKGKDVELRCDPISGHTALYWYRQSLGQGLEFLIYFQGNSAPDKSGLPSDRFSAERTGGSVSTLTIQRTQQEDSAVYLCASRDGGTGGGQPQHFGDGTRLSIL.

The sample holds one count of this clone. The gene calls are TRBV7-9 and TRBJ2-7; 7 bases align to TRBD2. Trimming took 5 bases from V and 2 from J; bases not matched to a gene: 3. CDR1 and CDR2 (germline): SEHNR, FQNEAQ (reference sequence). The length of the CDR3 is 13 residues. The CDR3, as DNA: TGTGCCAGCAGCCAGGGACTAACCTACGAGCAGTACTTC. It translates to CASSQGLTYEQYF.

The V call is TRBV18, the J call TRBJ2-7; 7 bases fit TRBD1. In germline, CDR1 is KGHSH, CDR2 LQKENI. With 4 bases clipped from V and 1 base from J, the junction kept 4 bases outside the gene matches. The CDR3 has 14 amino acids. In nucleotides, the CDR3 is TGTGCCAGCTCACTGAACAGGGGTTCCTACGAGCAGTACTTC. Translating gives CASSLNRGSYEQYF.

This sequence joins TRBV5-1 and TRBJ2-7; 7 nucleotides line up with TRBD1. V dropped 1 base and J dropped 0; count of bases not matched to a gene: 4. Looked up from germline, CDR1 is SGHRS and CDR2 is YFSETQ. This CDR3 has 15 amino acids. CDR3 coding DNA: TGCGCCAGCAGCTTGAGACAGGGAAGCTCCTACGAGCAGTACTTC. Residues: CASSLRQGSSYEQYF.

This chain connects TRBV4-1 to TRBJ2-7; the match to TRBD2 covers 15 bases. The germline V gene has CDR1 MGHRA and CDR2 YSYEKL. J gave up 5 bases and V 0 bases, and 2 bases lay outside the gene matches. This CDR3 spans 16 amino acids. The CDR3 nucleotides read TGCGCCAGCAGCCAAGATGGGACTAGCGGGAGGCACGAGCAGTACTTC. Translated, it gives CASSQDGTSGRHEQYF.

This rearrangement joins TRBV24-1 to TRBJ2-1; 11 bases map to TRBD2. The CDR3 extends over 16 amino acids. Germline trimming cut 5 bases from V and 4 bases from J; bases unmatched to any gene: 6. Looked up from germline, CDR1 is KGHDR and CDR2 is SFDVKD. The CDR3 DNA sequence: TGTGCCACCAGTGCGGTGGTAGCGGGGGGGTACAATGAGCAGTTCTTC. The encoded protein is CATSAVVAGGYNEQFF.

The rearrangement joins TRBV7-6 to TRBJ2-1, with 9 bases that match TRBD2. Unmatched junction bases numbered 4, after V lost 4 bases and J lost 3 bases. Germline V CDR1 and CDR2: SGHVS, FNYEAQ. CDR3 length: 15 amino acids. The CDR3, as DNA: TGTGCCAGCAGCTCTTTAGCGGGAGACTACAATGAGCAGTTCTTC. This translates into CASSSLAGDYNEQFF.

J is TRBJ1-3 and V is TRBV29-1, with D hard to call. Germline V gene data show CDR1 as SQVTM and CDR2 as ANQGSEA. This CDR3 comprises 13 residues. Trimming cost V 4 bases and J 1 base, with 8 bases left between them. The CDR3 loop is CSVADSSGNTIYF. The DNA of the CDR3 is TGCAGCGTTGCCGACTCATCTGGAAACACCATATATTTT. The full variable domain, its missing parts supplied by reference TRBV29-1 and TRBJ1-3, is SAVISQKPSRDICQRGTSLTIQCQVDSQVTMMFWYRQQPGQSLTLIATANQGSEATYESGFVIDKFPISRPNLTFSTLTVSNMSPEDSSIYLCSVADSSGNTIYFGEGSWLTVV.

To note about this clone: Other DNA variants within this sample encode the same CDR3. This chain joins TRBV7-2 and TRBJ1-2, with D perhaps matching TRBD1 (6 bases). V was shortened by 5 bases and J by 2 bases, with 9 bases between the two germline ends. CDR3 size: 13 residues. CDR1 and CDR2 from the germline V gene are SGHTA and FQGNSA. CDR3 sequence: CASSPDRNYGYTF. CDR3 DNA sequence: TGTGCCAGCAGCCCTGACAGGAACTATGGCTACACCTTC.

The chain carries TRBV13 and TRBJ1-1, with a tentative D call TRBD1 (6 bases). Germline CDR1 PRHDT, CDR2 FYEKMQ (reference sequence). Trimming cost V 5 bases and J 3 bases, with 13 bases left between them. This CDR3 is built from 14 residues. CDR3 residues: CASSPGTLDTEAFF. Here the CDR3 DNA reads TGTGCCAGCAGCCCCGGGACACTCGACACTGAAGCTTTCTTT.

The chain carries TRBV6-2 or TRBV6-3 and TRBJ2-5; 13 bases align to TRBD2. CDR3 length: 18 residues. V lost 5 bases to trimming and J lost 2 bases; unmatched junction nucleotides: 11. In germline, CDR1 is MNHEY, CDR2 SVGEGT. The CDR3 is CASSPRTSGRVWQETQYF. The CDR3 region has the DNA TGTGCCAGCAGTCCCCGGACTAGCGGGAGAGTATGGCAAGAGACCCAGTACTTC.

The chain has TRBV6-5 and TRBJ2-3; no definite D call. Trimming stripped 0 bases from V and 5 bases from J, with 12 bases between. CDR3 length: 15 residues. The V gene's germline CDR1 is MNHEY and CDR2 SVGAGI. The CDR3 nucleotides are TGTGCCAGCAGTTACTCGCTAGGCCGCGGAGATACGCAGTATTTT. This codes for CASSYSLGRGDTQYF.

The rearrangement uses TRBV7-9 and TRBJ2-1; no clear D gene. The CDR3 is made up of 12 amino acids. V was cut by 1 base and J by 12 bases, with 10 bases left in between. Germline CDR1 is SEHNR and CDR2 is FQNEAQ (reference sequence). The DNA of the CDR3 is TGTGCCAGCAGCTTAGGTGTCGAACTGCAGTTCTTC. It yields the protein CASSLGVELQFF.

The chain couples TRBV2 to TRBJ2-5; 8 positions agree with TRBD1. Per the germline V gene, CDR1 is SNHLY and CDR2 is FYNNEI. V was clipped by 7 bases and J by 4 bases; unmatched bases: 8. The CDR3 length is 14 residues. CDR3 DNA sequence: TGTGCCAGCACCTTCGGGACAGGTCGAGAGACCCAGTACTTC. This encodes CASTFGTGRETQYF.